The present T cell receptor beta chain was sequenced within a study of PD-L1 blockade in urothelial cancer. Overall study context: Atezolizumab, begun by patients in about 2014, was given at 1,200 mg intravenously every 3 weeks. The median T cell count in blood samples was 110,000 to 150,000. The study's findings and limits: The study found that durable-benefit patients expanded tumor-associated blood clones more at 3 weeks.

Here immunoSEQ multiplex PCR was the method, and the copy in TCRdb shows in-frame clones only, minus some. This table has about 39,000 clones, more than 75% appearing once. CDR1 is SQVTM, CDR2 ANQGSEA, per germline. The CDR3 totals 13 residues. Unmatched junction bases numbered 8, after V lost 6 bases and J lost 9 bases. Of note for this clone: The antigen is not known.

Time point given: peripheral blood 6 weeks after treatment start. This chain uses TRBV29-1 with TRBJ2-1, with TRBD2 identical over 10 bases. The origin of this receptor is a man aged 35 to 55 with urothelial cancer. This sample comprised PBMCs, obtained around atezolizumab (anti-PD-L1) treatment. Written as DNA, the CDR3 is TGCAGCGTGGTAGCGGGAGGCCTCCTTGAGCAGTTCTTC. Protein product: CSVVAGGLLEQFF.